A single sample is the source of the 11 T cell receptor beta chains below, sequenced in a study of blood T cell repertoires in COVID-19. The repertoire was sequenced with immunoSEQ multiplex PCR; TCRdb's copy has only in-frame clones and lacks some. The profile shows around 150,000 clones, about nine tenths of them singletons. The sequenced sample was peripheral blood. These receptors originate from a woman aged 55-69 years who had recovered from COVID-19.

The rearrangement uses TRBV10-3 and TRBJ1-1, with 8 bases fitting TRBD1. The germline V gene has CDR1 ENHRY and CDR2 SYGVKD. This CDR3 contains 11 residues. Losses at the gene ends were 11 bases for V and 4 bases for J; bases not matched to a gene: 3. The CDR3: CALGQGTEAFF. Here the CDR3 DNA reads TGTGCCTTAGGACAGGGCACTGAAGCTTTCTTT.

The chain couples TRBV6-5 to TRBJ1-1, with 7 bases lining up with TRBD1. There are 13 residues in the CDR3. The germline V gene has CDR1 MNHEY and CDR2 SVGAGI. Unmatched junction bases numbered 3, after V lost 7 bases and J lost 1 base. The CDR3 DNA is TGTGCCAGCATGGGACAGCAGAACACTGAAGCTTTCTTT. Its translation is CASMGQQNTEAFF.

The chain has TRBV5-4 and TRBJ2-1; a weak D match, TRBD1 (6 bases). Trimming removed 3 bases from V and 8 bases from J, with 15 bases in between. The CDR3 is made up of 14 amino acids. The germline CDR1 and CDR2 sequences are SGHNT and YYREEE (reference sequence). CDR3 loop: CASSSQQGRDEQFF. CDR3 bases: TGTGCCAGCAGCTCGCAACAGGGTAGGGATGAGCAGTTCTTC.

The chain combines TRBV7-9 with TRBJ2-5; perhaps TRBD2 as D (8 bases). The CDR3 has 16 residues. V lost 5 bases to trimming and J lost 2 bases, with 18 bases between them. Germline CDR1 SEHNR, CDR2 FQNEAQ (reference sequence). CDR3 sequence (DNA): TGTGCCAGCAGCACGAGACAGGGCGGGAGGCAAGAGACCCAGTACTTC. This gives the protein CASSTRQGGRQETQYF.

The genes are TRBV9 and TRBJ1-3; D unresolved. The germline V gene encodes CDR1 SGDLS and CDR2 YYNGEE. The V gene lost 2 bases and the J gene lost 4 bases, with 10 bases spanning the gap. This CDR3 has 14 amino acids. The chain's CDR3 is CASSVLPVGNTIYF. The CDR3 bases are TGTGCCAGCAGCGTGTTACCGGTGGGAAACACCATATATTTT.

V and J are TRBV23-1 and TRBJ1-4; TRBD1 matches 11 bases. TRBV23-1 belongs to the ORF category, with a function that is uncertain. This CDR3 contains 15 residues. V lost 5 bases, J lost 6 bases, and 5 bases stayed unmatched. CDR3 protein: CASSSKGQGDEKLFF. The CDR3 DNA reads TGCGCCAGCAGTTCAAAGGGACAGGGGGATGAAAAACTGTTTTTT.

The chain recombines TRBV11-2 with TRBJ2-7; 7 bases align to TRBD2. Germline V CDR1 and CDR2: SGHAT, FQNNGV. The CDR3 spans 15 residues. Trimming cost V 7 bases and J 7 bases; bases outside gene matches: 16. This CDR3 is CASTGGRLVEAEQYF. DNA for the CDR3: TGTGCCAGCACCGGCGGGAGACTAGTGGAAGCGGAGCAGTACTTC. Drawing the rest from reference TRBV11-2 and TRBJ2-7, the complete variable domain is EAGVAQSPRYKIIEKRQSVAFWCNPISGHATLYWYQQILGQGPKLLIQFQNNGVVDDSQLPKDRFSAERLKGVDSTLKIQPAKLEDSAVYLCASTGGRLVEAEQYFGPGTRLTVT.

This chain joins TRBV30 and TRBJ2-7, with 9 bases aligning to TRBD1. The germline V gene encodes CDR1 GTSNPN and CDR2 SVGIG (reference sequence). The CDR3 length is 14 residues. Trimming removed 2 bases from V and 4 bases from J; junction bases left unmatched: 6. The CDR3, as DNA: TGTGCCTGGAGTATAGGACAGGGGTTTTACGAGCAGTACTTC. Translated, it gives CAWSIGQGFYEQYF. Full variable domain (outside the CDR3, taken from reference TRBV30 and TRBJ2-7): SQTIHQWPATLVQPVGSPLSLECTVEGTSNPNLYWYRQAAGRGLQLLFYSVGIGQISSEVPQNLSASRPQDRQFILSSKKLLLSDSGFYLCAWSIGQGFYEQYFGPGTRLTVT.

The chain couples TRBV6-5 to TRBJ2-5; 7 positions match TRBD2. V was clipped by 2 bases and J by 5 bases; unmatched bases: 5. The CDR3 has 14 residues. Germline assignment: CDR1 MNHEY and CDR2 SVGAGI. The CDR3 loop reads CASSYQWGGETQYF. CDR3 bases: TGTGCCAGCAGTTACCAATGGGGAGGGGAGACCCAGTACTTC.

V gene TRBV7-3 combines with J gene TRBJ1-1, with 9 bases lining up with TRBD1. Unmatched junction bases numbered 7, after V lost 6 bases and J lost 2 bases. Germline CDR1 and CDR2: SGHTA and FQGTGA. CDR3 size: 15 residues. This CDR3 reads CASRVGGQGNTEAFF. The CDR3 nucleotides read TGTGCCAGCAGGGTAGGGGGACAGGGTAACACTGAAGCTTTCTTT.

The chain joins TRBV7-8 to TRBJ2-1; 9 bases line up with TRBD1. CDR3 length equals 14 residues. The germline CDR1 and CDR2 sequences are SGHVS and FQNEAQ. V gave up 3 bases and J gave up 8 bases; unmatched junction bases: 5. The CDR3 coding sequence is TGTGCCAGCAGCTTGCGCACAGGGGGCCATGAGCAGTTCTTC. It encodes CASSLRTGGHEQFF.